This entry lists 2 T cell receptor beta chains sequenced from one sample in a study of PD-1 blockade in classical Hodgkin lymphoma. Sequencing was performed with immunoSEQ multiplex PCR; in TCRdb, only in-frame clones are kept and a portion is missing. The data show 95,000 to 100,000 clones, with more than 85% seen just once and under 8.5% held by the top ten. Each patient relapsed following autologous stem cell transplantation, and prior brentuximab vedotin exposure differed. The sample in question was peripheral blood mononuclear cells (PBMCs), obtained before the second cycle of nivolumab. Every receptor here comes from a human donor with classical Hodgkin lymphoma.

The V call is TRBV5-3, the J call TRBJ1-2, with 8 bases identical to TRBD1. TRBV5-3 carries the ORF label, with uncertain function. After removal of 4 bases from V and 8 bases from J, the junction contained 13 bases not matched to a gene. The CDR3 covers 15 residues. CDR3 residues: CARSPEGDRGLGYTF. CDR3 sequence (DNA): TGTGCCAGAAGCCCGGAAGGTGACAGGGGATTGGGCTACACCTTC.

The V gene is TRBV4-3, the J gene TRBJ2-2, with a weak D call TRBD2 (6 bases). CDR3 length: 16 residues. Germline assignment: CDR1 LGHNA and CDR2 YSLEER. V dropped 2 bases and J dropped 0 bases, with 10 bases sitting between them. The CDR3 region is CASSQYSGANTGELFF. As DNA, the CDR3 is TGCGCCAGCAGCCAATATAGCGGAGCGAACACCGGGGAGCTGTTTTTT.